Listed here are 8 T cell receptor beta chains from one sample, sequenced in a study of blood T cell repertoires in COVID-19. TCRdb keeps only in-frame clones here, not all; method: immunoSEQ multiplex PCR. The sample contains approximately 290,000 clones, 70% to 85% of which appear only once. Sequenced: peripheral blood. These receptors were taken from a human donor with COVID-19, enrolled during active disease. The donor label of this sample is uncertain.

This rearrangement joins TRBV4-3 to TRBJ2-1; D unresolved. This CDR3 is 13 amino acids long. CDR1 and CDR2 from the germline V gene are LGHNA and YSLEER. V gave up 0 bases and J gave up 5 bases, with 5 bases separating them. In DNA form, the CDR3 reads TGCGCCAGCAGCCAAGACGAGGACAATGAGCAGTTCTTC. It specifies CASSQDEDNEQFF.

CDR3 region: CSVARGPVEKLFF. In DNA, the CDR3 is TGCAGCGTTGCGAGGGGGCCGGTTGAAAAACTGTTTTTT. This chain links TRBV29-1 with TRBJ1-4; 7 bases agree with TRBD1. Germline V gene sequence: CDR1 SQVTM, CDR2 ANQGSEA. The V segment lost 4 bases and the J segment 7 bases; nucleotides outside the gene matches: 6. The CDR3 extends over 13 amino acids.

The rearrangement joins TRBV10-3 to TRBJ2-7; 9 bases map to TRBD1. Germline CDR1 and CDR2: ENHRY and SYGVKD. With 6 bases clipped from V and 4 bases from J, the junction kept 7 bases outside the gene matches. This CDR3 spans 14 amino acids. The CDR3 here is CAIRGGQGSYEQYF. CDR3 DNA: TGTGCCATCAGAGGGGGACAGGGAAGTTACGAGCAGTACTTC.

The gene calls are TRBV2 and TRBJ1-1; D might be TRBD1 (6 bases). The CDR3 totals 17 residues. V lost 6 bases and J 6 bases, leaving 26 bases between the germline ends. Germline CDR1 is SNHLY and CDR2 is FYNNEI. The CDR3 DNA is TGTGCCAGCAGCTATTCACTGCTACAGGGCGAGAGGGCTGAAGCTTTCTTT. It is translated as CASSYSLLQGERAEAFF.

The V call is TRBV11-3, the J call TRBJ1-2; D is ambiguous. In germline, CDR1 is SGHNT, CDR2 YENEEA. This CDR3 comprises 14 residues. Trimming left V 1 base short and J 6 bases short, with 12 bases between. The CDR3 DNA reads TGTGCCAGCAGCTTAGGAGGGTTGAATAATGGCTACACCTTC. It translates to CASSLGGLNNGYTF.

There are a few counts of this clone. The rearrangement links TRBV7-9 to TRBJ1-2; D perhaps matches TRBD1 (5 bases). The germline gives CDR1 SEHNR, CDR2 FQNEAQ (reference sequence). The V and J ends lost 6 bases and 4 bases respectively, with 21 bases between them. This CDR3 spans 16 amino acids. This CDR3 is CASSPRPTQGSYGYTF. The CDR3 DNA reads TGTGCCAGCAGTCCGAGACCAACTCAGGGAAGCTATGGCTACACCTTC.

The gene calls are TRBV30 and TRBJ1-5; D may be TRBD1 (5 bases). In germline, CDR1 is GTSNPN, CDR2 SVGIG (reference sequence). This CDR3 region has 15 residues. Trimming cost V 3 bases and J 0 bases, with 12 bases left between them. CDR3 sequence reads: CAWSLGDNSNQPQHF. In DNA, the CDR3 is TGTGCCTGGAGCTTAGGGGATAATAGCAATCAGCCCCAGCATTTT.

J is TRBJ1-1 and V is TRBV29-1; D gene unclear. V shed 4 bases and J shed 4 bases, with 10 bases lying between them. This CDR3 is built from 12 residues. The germline V gene has CDR1 SQVTM and CDR2 ANQGSEA. The CDR3, as DNA: TGCAGCGTTGTCAGCAGAGGCACTGAAGCTTTCTTT. Protein: CSVVSRGTEAFF.